What follows is one T cell receptor (beta chain) and its context. What this receptor recognizes is not known. The sample holds no much larger clone one base away, and base qualities are not on file. These data come from a study of T cell responses to AZD1222 COVID-19 vaccine (dated by TCRdb to the early 2020s). For the wider study: Because spike-specific TCR depth and breadth did not differ between the two schedules, AZD1222 recipients who got a second dose at roughly 4 weeks were pooled with those who got a second dose at roughly 12 weeks. TCR sequencing covered some 250 trial participants: about 210 given two doses of AZD1222 and around 25 given two doses of MenACWY control vaccine. Enrollment into the trials was organized by age into subgroups of 18-55, 56-69 and 70-plus years, and those subgroups contained roughly 150, 30 and 60 TCR-sequenced participants, respectively. The paper as a whole reports these results and caveats: Spike-specific TCR breadth and depth rose significantly after two AZD1222 doses compared with day 0 and with MenACWY recipients. Conclusions about previously exposed vaccinees were limited because only a handful of AZD1222 recipients were SARS-CoV-2 seropositive at baseline. Vaccine-associated CD4 TCRs spanned the whole spike protein, with dominant responses in regions 160-218 and 743-854. In the small 56-69-year group, the increase in depth fell short of significance, most likely because of low power. Reportedly, close to half of the unique spike-specific TCRs recognized epitopes lying outside the regions that are mutated in the B.1.351 and B.1.1.7 variants. Because no samples from the day 14 peak response were available, repertoires could be characterized only after the peak T cell response. Most participants were white British and females outnumbered males, and the authors suggested that clonal diversity may have been underestimated.

The time point label here, explained by the study, means: baseline before first vaccination. The vaccinee samples were drawn from two UK trials, COV001 and COV002, one of which was a single-blind randomized controlled phase 2/3 trial testing AZD1222 (ChAdOx1 nCoV-19) in healthy adults. Trial participant PBMC samples were collected at day 0 and day 28 after the second dose for TCRbeta chain sequencing. The CDR3 regions of human TCRbeta chains were analyzed by immunosequencing. On the study's bioinformatics: Repertoire TCRs were checked for matches against a reference library of SARS-CoV-2-specific TCRs that had been generated using the MIRA antigen-specificity platform. Breadth was defined as the fraction of unique TCRs that were SARS-CoV-2-associated. Depth was defined as the fraction of total T cells that were SARS-CoV-2-associated. Each spike-specific TCR was assigned to its reactive spike region and to a CD4 or CD8 class using the MIRA data. Log10-transformed breadth and depth values were compared by one-way ANOVA with Sidak's multiple comparisons tests. This immuneACCESS table, as held by TCRdb, lists in-frame sequences with V and J called but not all clones. Of the missing ones, under half trace to an unresolved V gene in checked studies; the others have no known cause. For V, J and clone size, that table is used; D and trimming come from the DNA. Within this sample are around 90,000 clones, with approximately 86% of them counted one time only. Approximately 6% of the sample lies in the top ten.

The junction shows trimming of 4 bases on V and 5 bases on J, and the gene matches do not reach 6 bases of it. Via the germline V gene, CDR1 is SGHRS and CDR2 YFSETQ. From the cysteine up to the phenylalanine, the CDR3 has a length of 14 residues. The entry retains the CDR3 DNA only, 42 bases that are in frame from base 1. This specimen consisted of peripheral blood, obtained on day 0 of AZD1222 vaccination. The TCR sequence derives from an adult in good health. The rearranged segments are TRBV5-1 and TRBJ2-5; TRBD1 matches 9 bases in the middle. For the CDR3, the sequence is CASSRGQGYETQYF. In nucleotide form, the sequence is TGCGCCAGCAGCAGAGGACAGGGGTATGAGACCCAGTACTTC.